The 21 T cell receptor beta chains below come from one sample, sequenced in a study of blood T cell repertoires in COVID-19. Clones were sequenced by immunoSEQ multiplex PCR, and TCRdb holds only the in-frame ones, with some missing. The sample lists approximately 390,000 clones, about 83% seen once, with about a tenth in the top ten. Sequenced: PBMCs or T cells enriched from blood (not recorded which). The receptors stem from a woman aged 45-65 years who had recovered from COVID-19.

The table lists this clone with a count of one. The chain joins TRBV20-1 to TRBJ1-1; D gene uncertain. Germline assignment: CDR1 DFQATT and CDR2 SNEGSKA (reference sequence). The CDR3 runs to 10 residues. The V end was cut by 3 bases, the J end by 10 bases, with 9 bases between. The CDR3 region is CSASGEGAFF. In DNA, the CDR3 is TGCAGTGCTAGCGGGGAGGGAGCTTTCTTT.

This sequence joins TRBV4-1 and TRBJ1-4; D may be TRBD1 (5 bases). In germline, CDR1 is MGHRA, CDR2 YSYEKL. The CDR3 contains 15 residues. The V gene lost 3 bases and the J gene lost 5 bases, with 13 bases spanning the gap. CDR3 residues: CASSHQGTRNEKLFF. Here the CDR3 DNA reads TGCGCCAGCAGCCACCAGGGAACACGGAATGAAAAACTGTTTTTT.

CDR3 nucleotide sequence: TGTGCCAGCGGACAGGGGGGAAACACCATATATTTT. It specifies CASGQGGNTIYF. The V gene is TRBV12-3 or TRBV12-4, the J gene TRBJ1-3; TRBD1 matches 9 bases. V was pared by 8 bases and J by 4 bases, with 0 bases of the junction left unmatched. This CDR3 is 12 amino acids long.

This chain links TRBV21-1 with TRBJ1-2; TRBD1 is the table's D call, not checked against the DNA. TRBV21-1 has pseudogene status. The CDR3 extends over 15 amino acids. CDR3 DNA sequence: TGTGCCAGCAGGGGCTGGGCAGCAACCGACTATGGCTACACCTTC. Amino acids: CASRGWAATDYGYTF.

This clone was counted only a few times. This chain connects TRBV3-1 (or the pseudogene TRBV3-2) to TRBJ1-5; D gene unclear. Trimming removed 0 bases from V and 1 base from J, with 10 bases in between. Germline CDR1 is LGHDT and CDR2 is YNNKEL (reference sequence). This CDR3 spans 16 amino acids. CDR3 loop: CASSQDWEESNQPQHF. DNA for the CDR3: TGTGCCAGCAGCCAAGATTGGGAGGAGAGCAATCAGCCCCAGCATTTT.

The gene calls are TRBV28 and TRBJ2-1; D is ambiguous. Trimming took off 0 bases at V and 2 bases at J, with 11 bases between the two ends. Germline V lookup: CDR1 MDHEN, CDR2 SYDVKM. There are 16 residues in the CDR3. The CDR3 loop reads CASSLWKLGTYNEQFF. In DNA, the CDR3 is TGTGCCAGCAGTTTATGGAAGCTAGGTACCTACAATGAGCAGTTCTTC.

The V and J genes are TRBV7-8 and TRBJ2-7; 7 nucleotides align to TRBD1. CDR3 length: 15 amino acids. V shed 4 bases and J 0 bases; nucleotides not matched to a gene: 6. Germline CDR1 is SGHVS and CDR2 is FQNEAQ. In nucleotides, the CDR3 is TGTGCCAGCAGCTCGTCGACAGGGAGCTCCTACGAGCAGTACTTC. Encoded protein: CASSSSTGSSYEQYF.

The genes are TRBV14 and TRBJ1-4, with no clear D. The CDR3 totals 16 residues. Between the trimmed V and J ends, which lost 2 bases and 11 bases, there was a span of 21 bases. Germline CDR1 SGHDN, CDR2 FVKESK. CDR3 residues: CASSQLKTGRATKLFF. CDR3 in DNA: TGTGCCAGCAGCCAACTAAAGACGGGAAGAGCGACGAAACTGTTTTTT.

The chain joins TRBV21-1 to TRBJ1-5. TRBV21-1 is classified as a pseudogene. The CDR3 has 9 amino acids. The CDR3 region is CASFRPQHF. CDR3 nucleotide sequence: TGTGCCAGCTTTAGGCCCCAGCATTTT.

The chain joins TRBV7-2 to TRBJ2-1; 8 nucleotides agree with TRBD2. CDR1 and CDR2 from the germline V gene are SGHTA and FQGNSA. This CDR3 spans 15 amino acids. V lost 5 bases, J lost 0 bases, and 3 bases stayed unmatched. The DNA for the CDR3 is TGTGCCAGCAGCCCTCGGGGGGGCTCCTACAATGAGCAGTTCTTC. Residues: CASSPRGGSYNEQFF.

This chain joins TRBV9 and TRBJ1-5, with 10 bases that match TRBD1. The junction had 4 bases not matched to a gene; V was cut back by 0 bases and J by 7 bases. This CDR3 is 15 amino acids long. Germline loops: CDR1 SGDLS, CDR2 YYNGEE. CDR3 DNA: TGTGCCAGCAGCGTAGGACAGGGGGCAGGGCAGCCCCAGCATTTT. It is translated as CASSVGQGAGQPQHF.

The chain couples TRBV6-5 to TRBJ2-3; D is perhaps TRBD2 (5 bases). CDR1 and CDR2 from the germline V gene are MNHEY and SVGAGI. Trimming took off 2 bases at V and 3 bases at J, with 15 bases between the two ends. CDR3 length: 16 residues. CDR3 DNA: TGTGCCAGCAGTTACGTCCGGGGTTTTCAGACAGATACGCAGTATTTT. Translating it yields CASSYVRGFQTDTQYF.

In this sample, this clone turned up a few times. The sample holds other DNA sequences that translate to the same CDR3. This chain connects TRBV19 to TRBJ1-2; 7 positions match TRBD1. The V gene's germline CDR1 is LNHDA and CDR2 SQIVND (reference sequence). The CDR3 is 14 residues long. V lost 2 bases to trimming and J lost 2 bases; unmatched junction nucleotides: 2. The CDR3 region has the DNA TGTGCCAGTAGTATATCGACAGGGAACTATGGCTACACCTTC. Translated, it gives CASSISTGNYGYTF.

CDR3 nucleotides: TGTGCCAGCAGCTTGGTCAGGTCCGGGGAGCTGTTTTTT. It codes for CASSLVRSGELFF. V is TRBV11-3 and J is TRBJ2-2, with D unclear. Germline V CDR1 and CDR2: SGHNT, YENEEA. The V end lost 3 bases, the J end lost 6 bases, and 8 bases lay between the germline ends. The CDR3 covers 13 residues.

The V gene is TRBV6-6, the J gene TRBJ2-2, with 8 bases aligning to TRBD2. This CDR3 is built from 16 residues. V shed 7 bases, J shed 1 base, and the junction held 8 bases outside the gene matches. From germline, CDR1 is MNHNY and CDR2 SVGAGI (reference sequence). The CDR3 reads CASTVRGAVNTGELFF. CDR3 nucleotide sequence: TGTGCCAGCACCGTGCGGGGGGCGGTGAACACCGGGGAGCTGTTTTTT.

The V call is TRBV7-8, the J call TRBJ1-5; perhaps TRBD1 as D (5 bases). The V gene lost 3 bases and the J gene lost 1 base, with 19 bases spanning the gap. There are 18 residues in the CDR3. Looked up from germline, CDR1 is SGHVS and CDR2 is FQNEAQ. The chain's CDR3 is CASSFRTQGILSNQPQHF. The CDR3 DNA is TGTGCCAGCAGCTTTCGAACCCAGGGAATCTTAAGCAATCAGCCCCAGCATTTT.

A few counts support this clone. The V and J genes are TRBV7-2 and TRBJ2-1, with 8 bases lining up with TRBD1. CDR1 is SGHTA, CDR2 FQGNSA, per germline. The CDR3 runs to 14 residues. Germline trimming cut 2 bases from V and 9 bases from J; bases unmatched to any gene: 6. As DNA, the CDR3 is TGTGCCAGCAGCTTAACACGGACAGGGAGTGAGCAGTTCTTC. Amino acids: CASSLTRTGSEQFF.

The chain recombines TRBV7-2 with TRBJ2-7; 7 bases line up with TRBD1. Trimming removed 4 bases from V and 2 bases from J; junction bases left unmatched: 8. Germline V CDR1 and CDR2: SGHTA, FQGNSA. The CDR3 length is 15 residues. The CDR3: CASSSPGTAPYEQYF. The CDR3 DNA follows: TGTGCCAGCAGCTCCCCGGGGACAGCACCCTACGAGCAGTACTTC.

This clone appeared a single time. V and J are TRBV5-1 and TRBJ1-1, with D perhaps TRBD1 (6 bases). Trimming removed 7 bases from V and 5 bases from J, with 15 bases in between. Germline V gene sequence: CDR1 SGHRS, CDR2 YFSETQ. This CDR3 region has 13 residues. DNA of the CDR3: TGCGCCAGCTCAGGGGAGGGTTGGACTGAAGCTTTCTTT. It yields the protein CASSGEGWTEAFF.

The rearrangement joins TRBV4-1 to TRBJ1-1, with D possibly being TRBD1 (5 bases). V was trimmed by 3 bases and J by 2 bases, leaving 13 bases between them. Per germline, CDR1 MGHRA and CDR2 YSYEKL. The CDR3 consists of 15 residues. The CDR3: CASSHVRGLNTEAFF. The CDR3 nucleotides read TGCGCCAGCAGCCACGTAAGGGGACTTAACACTGAAGCTTTCTTT.

The chain carries TRBV7-2 and TRBJ2-3, with 11 bases that match TRBD2. CDR3 length equals 15 residues. Germline V gene sequence: CDR1 SGHTA, CDR2 FQGNSA. The ends lost 5 bases at V and 6 bases at J; junction bases unmatched: 7. For the CDR3, the DNA is TGTGCCAGCAGCGGAATAGCGGGGGGGAGTGATACGCAGTATTTT. It translates to CASSGIAGGSDTQYF.